This entry lists 14 T cell receptor beta chains sequenced from one sample in a study of T cells expressing NK-cell markers. TCRdb re-called the 5' RACE reads; one entry per CDR3 protein, DNA not given. The table lists 500,000 to 600,000 distinct CDR3 sequences, with approximately 3.5% in the top ten. The source material was blood T cells: a sorted CD56 or NKG2C T cell subset, CD4+ or CD8+ T cells, or bulk PBMC T cells (not recorded which). The receptors shown here come from a man younger than 30 in good health.

This chain connects TRBV9 to TRBJ2-3; the TRBD1 assignment by TCRdb is unverifiable without DNA. There are 14 residues in the CDR3. The germline CDR1 and CDR2 sequences are SGDLS and YYNGEE. The CDR3 sequence is CASSSRTGSDTQYF.

The chain combines TRBV12-3 or TRBV12-4 with TRBJ1-4; TCRdb lists TRBD1, though no DNA is available to test this call. The CDR3 is 15 amino acids. CDR3 sequence reads: CASRPQGGVGEKLFF.

The rearrangement uses TRBV5-6 and TRBJ2-2; no DNA is available, so the TRBD1 call from TCRdb remains unchecked. The germline CDR1 and CDR2 sequences are SGHDT and YYEEEE. The CDR3 has 16 residues. Here the CDR3 reads CASSWRRQGYTGELFF.

V usage is TRBV12-3 or TRBV12-4 and J usage is TRBJ2-7. The CDR3 covers 14 residues. CDR3 sequence reads: CASISTQNGHEQYF.

The gene calls are TRBV7-8 and TRBJ2-5; the D call from TCRdb, TRBD1, cannot be confirmed without DNA. CDR1 and CDR2 from the germline V gene are SGHVS and FQNEAQ. The CDR3 extends over 18 amino acids. This CDR3 is CASSSPGSRAANQETQYF.

J is TRBJ1-5 and V is TRBV14; the TCRdb call, TRBD1, lacks DNA for checking. CDR1 is SGHDN and CDR2 is FVKESK in the germline V gene. The CDR3 sequence is 14 residues long. This chain's CDR3 is CASSQQGANQPQHF. The whole variable domain, filled in from reference TRBV14 and TRBJ1-5, reads EAGVTQFPSHSVIEKGQTVTLRCDPISGHDNLYWYRRVMGKEIKFLLHFVKESKQDESGMPNNRFLAERTGGTYSTLKVQPAELEDSGVYFCASSQQGANQPQHFGDGTRLSIL.

The chain combines TRBV5-1 with TRBJ2-1; the D call of TRBD2 rests on TCRdb alone, since no DNA is present to check it. The CDR3 spans 17 residues. Germline V CDR1 and CDR2: SGHRS, YFSETQ. The chain's CDR3 is CASSPGLAELRYNEQFF.

The gene calls are TRBV7-3 and TRBJ2-1; TCRdb gives TRBD1 as the D gene, but with no DNA this cannot be confirmed. CDR3 size: 12 residues. CDR1 and CDR2 from the germline V gene are SGHTA and FQGTGA. CDR3 in amino acids: CASSWGQNEQFF.

The chain couples TRBV29-1 to TRBJ2-5; TCRdb's D call, TRBD1, is unchecked because there is no DNA. The CDR3 loop spans 13 amino acids. Germline lookup yields CDR1 SQVTM and CDR2 ANQGSEA. This CDR3 reads CSVEGTVQETQYF.

The rearrangement links TRBV4-1 to TRBJ2-2; TCRdb reports TRBD2, a call that lacks DNA to check it against. Germline-derived CDR1 and CDR2 are MGHRA and YSYEKL. The CDR3 is 16 amino acids. The CDR3 reads CASSQTAGGGTGELFF.

V is TRBV6-5 and J is TRBJ2-5; as DNA is missing, the TRBD1 call by TCRdb cannot be tested. CDR1 and CDR2 (germline): MNHEY, SVGAGI. The CDR3 covers 18 residues. CDR3 protein: CASSYLDPLQGVWGTQYF.

The J gene is TRBJ2-2, the V gene TRBV6-5; the TCRdb D gene call, TRBD1, has no DNA to confirm it. CDR1 MNHEY and CDR2 SVGAGI come from the germline V gene. The CDR3 contains 17 residues. CDR3: CASSYWAGTQGTGELFF.

The genes are TRBV7-2 and TRBJ2-5. The CDR3 has 13 residues. Per germline, CDR1 SGHTA and CDR2 FQGNSA. The CDR3: CASSRSGQETQYF.

The V and J genes are TRBV10-2 and TRBJ2-2; TCRdb reports TRBD1, a call that lacks DNA to check it against. The CDR3 spans 16 residues. The germline CDR1 and CDR2 sequences are WSHSY and SAAADI. CDR3 in amino acids: CASSTGQMLNTGELFF.